The 15 T cell receptor beta chains below were found in one sample sequenced in a study of control samples from healthy donors and cancer patients. Using immunoSEQ multiplex PCR, the repertoire was profiled, and TCRdb retains in-frame clones only, with some absent. The sample consists of 150,000 to 200,000 clones, 75% to 95% of them appearing once. The sequencing input was blood. These receptors originate from a woman aged 40 to 50 in good health.

This clone was recorded once. The CDR3 DNA sequence: TGTGCCAGCAGCCAAGAAACTAGCGTTGATACGCAGTATTTT. Translated, it gives CASSQETSVDTQYF. The V gene is TRBV4-2, the J gene TRBJ2-3, with TRBD2 identical over 7 bases. This CDR3 is 14 amino acids long. The J segment lost 6 bases and the V segment lost 0 bases, leaving 3 bases of the junction unmatched. The germline CDR1 and CDR2 sequences are LGHNA and YNFKEQ.

This chain joins TRBV2 and TRBJ1-1; D is possibly TRBD1 (5 bases). The CDR3 is made up of 13 amino acids. The V gene lost 6 bases and the J gene lost 1 base, with 9 bases spanning the gap. Per germline, CDR1 SNHLY and CDR2 FYNNEI. In nucleotides, the CDR3 is TGTGCCAGCAGGTCGGACACGAACACTGAAGCTTTCTTT. Its translation is CASRSDTNTEAFF.

This clone appeared a few times. The chain is built from TRBV4-1 and TRBJ1-5, with 9 bases lining up with TRBD1. Germline trimming cut 3 bases from V and 7 bases from J; bases unmatched to any gene: 7. Germline V CDR1 and CDR2: MGHRA, YSYEKL. The CDR3 spans 15 residues. The CDR3 spells CASSQTDRGDQPQHF. The CDR3 DNA reads as TGCGCCAGCAGCCAGACTGACAGGGGGGACCAGCCCCAGCATTTT.

The genes are TRBV5-4 and TRBJ2-2; TRBD2 aligns across 7 bases. From germline, CDR1 is SGHNT and CDR2 YYREEE (reference sequence). The CDR3 consists of 15 residues. Losses at the gene ends were 0 bases for V and 4 bases for J; bases not matched to a gene: 3. CDR3 amino acids: CASSLAGRGTGELFF. The CDR3 coding sequence is TGTGCCAGCAGCTTGGCTGGGAGGGGCACCGGGGAGCTGTTTTTT.

V is TRBV7-2 and J is TRBJ1-2; 8 bases fit TRBD1. This CDR3 region has 15 residues. J was trimmed by 7 bases and V by 1 base; bases with no gene match: 8. Germline loops: CDR1 SGHTA, CDR2 FQGNSA. In nucleotides, the CDR3 is TGTGCCAGCAGCTTAGGGTCGCAGGGGGCGGGTGGCTACACCTTC. This translates into CASSLGSQGAGGYTF.

The chain carries TRBV5-1 and TRBJ1-6; maybe TRBD1 (6 bases). CDR3 length: 15 residues. Trimming took 1 base from V and 5 from J, leaving 10 bases between them. In germline, CDR1 is SGHRS, CDR2 YFSETQ. In DNA, the CDR3 is TGCGCCAGCAGCTTGCAGGGGTGGGATAATTCACCCCTCCACTTT. Amino acid sequence: CASSLQGWDNSPLHF.

This chain connects TRBV3-1 (or the pseudogene TRBV3-2) to TRBJ1-6, with unresolved D. The germline V gene has CDR1 LGHDT and CDR2 YNNKEL (reference sequence). The ends were cut back, 0 bases at V and 7 bases at J, with 16 bases in the middle. The CDR3 runs to 17 residues. The CDR3 protein is CASSQEGRAPRNSPLHF. The CDR3 coding sequence is TGTGCCAGCAGCCAAGAGGGAAGGGCCCCGAGGAATTCACCCCTCCACTTT.

The V gene is TRBV9, the J gene TRBJ2-7, with unresolved D. The V gene lost 4 bases and the J gene lost 2 bases, with 13 bases spanning the gap. The CDR3 spans 14 residues. CDR1 and CDR2 (germline): SGDLS, YYNGEE. CDR3 DNA: TGTGCCAGCAGCACGGCCCTAGAGCCCTACGAGCAGTACTTC. Its translation: CASSTALEPYEQYF.

The gene calls are TRBV6-5 and TRBJ1-2; D is uncertain. Germline V lookup: CDR1 MNHEY, CDR2 SVGAGI. The ends were cut back, 6 bases at V and 4 bases at J, with 12 bases in the middle. The CDR3 is 13 residues long. CDR3 loop: CASSTAHSYGYTF. Here the CDR3 DNA reads TGTGCCAGCAGCACGGCCCACTCCTATGGCTACACCTTC.

This chain uses TRBV12-3 or TRBV12-4 with TRBJ2-4; a possible D gene is TRBD1 (7 bases). CDR3 length: 10 residues. Trimming cost V 10 bases and J 8 bases, with 9 bases left between them. As DNA, the CDR3 is TGTGCCACCAGGGGGGACATTCAGTACTTC. It is translated as CATRGDIQYF.

This chain connects TRBV6-2 or TRBV6-3 to TRBJ2-1; a possible D gene is TRBD1 (5 bases). Germline CDR1 MNHEY, CDR2 SVGEGT. The V end lost 6 bases, the J end lost 2 bases, and 17 bases lay between the germline ends. This CDR3 has 16 residues. The CDR3 DNA is TGTGCCAGCAGCCCCAGGGTGGAAAGAACCTACAATGAGCAGTTCTTC. It is translated as CASSPRVERTYNEQFF.

This rearrangement joins TRBV4-1 to TRBJ2-1; the D is unclear. Germline CDR1 is MGHRA and CDR2 is YSYEKL. This CDR3 is built from 16 residues. V gave up 0 bases and J gave up 1 base, with 10 bases separating them. The CDR3 DNA reads TGCGCCAGCAGCCAAGAACAAAGGAAGTCCTACAATGAGCAGTTCTTC. It encodes CASSQEQRKSYNEQFF.

The V and J genes are TRBV6-4 and TRBJ1-3; D is possibly TRBD1 (5 bases). The CDR3 covers 13 residues. V was cut by 4 bases and J by 2 bases, with 6 bases left in between. The germline V gene encodes CDR1 MRHNA and CDR2 SNTAGT. CDR3 in amino acids: CASSVTAGNTIYF. CDR3 bases: TGTGCCAGCAGTGTGACAGCTGGAAACACCATATATTTT.

Only a few counts were recorded for this clone. This rearrangement joins TRBV5-1 to TRBJ2-7, with 8 positions matching TRBD1. The CDR3 totals 13 residues. Germline V lookup: CDR1 SGHRS, CDR2 YFSETQ. With 7 bases clipped from V and 2 bases from J, the junction kept 5 bases outside the gene matches. The CDR3 spells CASWGQDPYEQYF. Here the CDR3 DNA reads TGCGCCAGCTGGGGACAGGACCCCTACGAGCAGTACTTC. The full variable domain, its missing parts supplied by reference TRBV5-1 and TRBJ2-7, is KAGVTQTPRYLIKTRGQQVTLSCSPISGHRSVSWYQQTPGQGLQFLFEYFSETQRNKGNFPGRFSGRQFSNSRSEMNVSTLELGDSALYLCASWGQDPYEQYFGPGTRLTVT.

The chain combines TRBV28 with TRBJ1-2; the D is unclear. Germline CDR1 MDHEN, CDR2 SYDVKM. The CDR3 consists of 13 residues. V lost 5 bases, J lost 8 bases, and 15 bases lay in between. The CDR3: CASSPPDSRGYTF. Here the CDR3 DNA reads TGTGCCAGCAGTCCGCCGGACTCCCGGGGCTACACCTTC.